This is a list of T cell receptor beta chains from one sample in a study of CD8+ T cells in alopecia areata. Using immunoSEQ multiplex PCR, the repertoire was profiled, and TCRdb retains in-frame clones only, with some absent. The sample consists of about 140,000 clones, roughly half of them appearing once. The starting material was CD4+ T cells sorted from blood, obtained at week 0. The receptors stem from a human donor with alopecia areata. CDR3s include the opening cysteine and the closing phenylalanine or tryptophan. Fields, in order: V gene, CDR3 protein.

>TRBV20-1
CSARLRVEAFF
>TRBV7-2
CASSLAGVREETQYF
>TRBV6-1
CASSESGIDTQYF
>TRBV7-2
CASSLPPSGRARYEQYF
>TRBV27
CASRGHSGANVLTF
>TRBV9
CASSVGLAGTSIGDYEQFF
>TRBV29-1
CSVEIAEVAGELFF
>TRBV28
CASSPPRALGYEQYF
>TRBV5-4
CASGDGAKNIQYF
>TRBV7-9
CASSFENYGYTF
>TRBV6-5
CASSPTWYQETQYF
>TRBV6-5
CASSFQGARYGYTF
>TRBV5-5
CASSSTPGGTYEQYF
>TRBV30
CAWSLGETQYF
>TRBV25-1
CASSEGAYEQYF
>TRBV6-6
CASSPGTGGSGNTIYF
>TRBV30
CAFAGTGKLFF
>TRBV4-2
CASRQALAGVGGELFF
>TRBV30
CAQGRGGGANVLTF
>TRBV29-1
CSVWVQDFGGEQYF
>TRBV30
CAWTREFSYGYTF
>TRBV5-6
CASSPLEGYYHEQFF
>TRBV29-1
CSVEDLRSRINEQFF
>TRBV6-5
CASSHRGPTPYEQYF
>TRBV9
CASSVEGGSYNEQFF